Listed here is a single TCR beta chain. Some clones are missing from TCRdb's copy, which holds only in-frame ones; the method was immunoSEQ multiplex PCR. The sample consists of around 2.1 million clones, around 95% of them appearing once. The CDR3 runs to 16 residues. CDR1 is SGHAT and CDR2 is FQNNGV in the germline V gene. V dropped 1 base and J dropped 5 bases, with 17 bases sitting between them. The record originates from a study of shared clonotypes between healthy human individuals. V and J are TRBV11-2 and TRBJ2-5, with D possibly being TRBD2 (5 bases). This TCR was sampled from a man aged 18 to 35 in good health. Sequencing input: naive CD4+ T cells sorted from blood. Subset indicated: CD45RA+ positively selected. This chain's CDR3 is CASSLADRGIVETQYF. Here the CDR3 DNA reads TGTGCCAGCAGCTTAGCCGATCGGGGAATAGTGGAGACCCAGTACTTC.